The 13 T cell receptor beta chains given below trace back to one sample, sequenced in a study of blood T cell repertoires in COVID-19. TCRdb's table, derived via immunoSEQ multiplex PCR, lists solely in-frame clones and lacks some. This table holds roughly 50,000 clones, more than 70% found once. Sequences were obtained from peripheral blood. These TCRs come from a woman aged 60 to 75 with acute or convalescent COVID-19.

This rearrangement joins TRBV2 to TRBJ1-5; 7 bases map to TRBD1. Germline V lookup: CDR1 SNHLY, CDR2 FYNNEI. The CDR3 spans 16 residues. V was clipped by 2 bases and J by 9 bases; unmatched bases: 13. The DNA for the CDR3 is TGTGCCAGCAGTGAACGGGCGACAGGGCCCCGAGGGCCCCAGCATTTT. Its translation is CASSERATGPRGPQHF.

The J gene is TRBJ2-5, the V gene TRBV20-1; possibly TRBD2 for D (6 bases). V lost 3 bases and J 4 bases, leaving 12 bases between the germline ends. The CDR3 has 13 amino acids. CDR1 DFQATT and CDR2 SNEGSKA come from the germline V gene (reference sequence). CDR3 nucleotide sequence: TGCAGTGCTAGTATCGGGAGTCCAGAGACCCAGTACTTC. This encodes CSASIGSPETQYF.

A single count supports this clone. This chain links TRBV5-4 with TRBJ1-1; 7 bases line up with TRBD1. Germline values: CDR1 SGHNT, CDR2 YYREEE (reference sequence). V lost 6 bases, J lost 1 base, and 6 bases stayed unmatched. This CDR3 has 14 amino acids. Here the CDR3 DNA reads TGTGCCAGCACCTGGGGACAGAGGAACACTGAAGCTTTCTTT. Amino acids: CASTWGQRNTEAFF.

The chain combines TRBV21-1 with TRBJ1-3; the DNA was not compared with TRBD1, the D call given in the table. TRBV21-1 is shown as a pseudogene. The CDR3 is made up of 11 amino acids. As DNA, the CDR3 is TGTGCCAGCAGGGACAGAAACACCATATATTTT. It specifies CASRDRNTIYF.

This clone is categorized as medium-sized. The J gene is TRBJ1-5, the V gene TRBV30; D ambiguous. Germline-derived CDR1 and CDR2 are GTSNPN and SVGIG (reference sequence). The CDR3 is made up of 13 amino acids. The V end was cut by 3 bases, the J end by 2 bases, with 8 bases between. CDR3 protein: CAWSRKGNQPQHF. The DNA for the CDR3 is TGTGCCTGGAGCAGGAAGGGCAATCAGCCCCAGCATTTT. The variable domain in full, with the rest retrieved from reference TRBV30 and TRBJ1-5, is SQTIHQWPATLVQPVGSPLSLECTVEGTSNPNLYWYRQAAGRGLQLLFYSVGIGQISSEVPQNLSASRPQDRQFILSSKKLLLSDSGFYLCAWSRKGNQPQHFGDGTRLSIL.

The chain combines TRBV19 with TRBJ1-3; 7 bases match TRBD1. Losses at the gene ends were 7 bases for V and 8 bases for J; bases not matched to a gene: 17. This CDR3 has 16 residues. In germline, CDR1 is LNHDA, CDR2 SQIVND (reference sequence). CDR3 loop: CASIARDSARMDTIYF. The CDR3 bases are TGTGCCAGTATTGCCCGGGACAGTGCGAGGATGGACACCATATATTTT.

V usage is TRBV1 and J usage is TRBJ2-5; the table's D call TRBD2 went unverified against the DNA. TRBV1 is listed as a pseudogene. The CDR3 has 16 residues. The CDR3 loop reads CTSSQDELAGRETQYF. CDR3 DNA sequence: TGCACCAGCAGCCAAGACGAACTAGCGGGACGAGAGACCCAGTACTTC.

The chain carries TRBV4-1 and TRBJ1-3, with TRBD1 identical over 9 bases. In germline, CDR1 is MGHRA, CDR2 YSYEKL. Trimming removed 1 base from V and 3 bases from J; junction bases left unmatched: 7. CDR3 length: 17 residues. CDR3 nucleotides: TGCGCCAGCAGCCAAGGGGGGGGACAGGGAAGTGGAAACACCATATATTTT. Encoded protein: CASSQGGGQGSGNTIYF.

A single count supports this clone. This chain uses TRBV27 with TRBJ2-7; D perhaps matches TRBD1 (6 bases). Germline V CDR1 and CDR2: MNHEY, SMNVEV (reference sequence). V dropped 4 bases and J dropped 5 bases, with 18 bases sitting between them. This CDR3 comprises 15 residues. The CDR3 here is CASSSLGQGNNEQYF. The CDR3 region has the DNA TGTGCCAGCAGTTCCCTGGGGCAGGGGAACAACGAGCAGTACTTC.

The rearrangement uses TRBV5-5 and TRBJ1-1; 7 bases are a match to TRBD1. Germline trimming cut 5 bases from V and 0 bases from J; bases unmatched to any gene: 13. The CDR3 is made up of 17 amino acids. The germline CDR1 and CDR2 sequences are SGHKS and YYEKEE (reference sequence). CDR3 in amino acids: CASRPITGANVNTEAFF. CDR3 nucleotide sequence: TGTGCCAGCAGACCTATTACAGGGGCGAATGTGAACACTGAAGCTTTCTTT.

V usage is TRBV6-1 and J usage is TRBJ1-2; 9 bases are shared with TRBD1. V shed 3 bases and J 7 bases; nucleotides not matched to a gene: 6. The CDR3 has 14 residues. Germline values: CDR1 MNHNS, CDR2 SASEGT. The CDR3 DNA reads as TGTGCCAGCAGTGACCGGGACAGGGTCTCTGGCTACACCTTC. Protein sequence: CASSDRDRVSGYTF.

The genes are TRBV4-2 and TRBJ2-5; 9 nucleotides align to TRBD2. This CDR3 has 17 residues. Losses at the gene ends were 4 bases for V and 2 bases for J; bases not matched to a gene: 11. CDR1 and CDR2 from the germline V gene are LGHNA and YNFKEQ. Written as DNA, the CDR3 is TGTGCCAGCAGCCTCCGGGGTAGCGGGGGCCCTCAAGAGACCCAGTACTTC. Its translation: CASSLRGSGGPQETQYF.

The CDR3 sequence is CASSLPGSSYEQYF. The DNA for the CDR3 is TGTGCCAGCAGCTTACCTGGGAGCTCCTACGAGCAGTACTTC. The gene calls are TRBV11-2 and TRBJ2-7, with D possibly being TRBD2 (5 bases). Per germline, CDR1 SGHAT and CDR2 FQNNGV. Trimming shortened V by 2 bases and J by 0 bases, and 8 bases separated the two germline ends. The CDR3 extends over 14 amino acids.